The 26 T cell receptor beta chains in this list originate from one sample, sequenced in a study of CD8+ T cells in alopecia areata. RNA was extracted and reverse transcribed into cDNA as the sequencing template. TCRdb's copy holds only in-frame clones and misses some; the assay was immunoSEQ multiplex PCR. This table holds about 6,000 clones with no singletons; the top ten claim approximately 32%. Sorting of pooled cutaneous lymph node cells was based on CD4, CD8alpha, NKG2D, NKG2ACE and other markers. Sequencing was done on a sample of CD8+ T cells sorted from a lymph node. Receptor source: a C3H/HeJ mouse with alopecia areata. The strain's MHC: H2-k.

By share, this clone counts as medium-sized. The germline and genes are mouse ones. The read falls 4 residues short of the CDR3 end, and the missing part is taken from the germline J gene. The chain carries TRBV3 and TRBJ2-5; 7 bases align to TRBD2. With V trimmed by 4 bases and J by 2 bases, 0 bases remained unmatched. Germline CDR1 SNHLY, CDR2 FYNGKV (reference sequence). This CDR3 is built from 13 residues. Partial CDR3 DNA: TGTGCCAGCAGCTGGGGGGGCCAAGAC. Protein sequence: CASSWGGQD. The whole CDR3 sequence reads CASSWGGQDTQYF.

Many counts were recorded for this clone. These gene names are mouse names. CDR3 DNA, as far as it was read: TGTGCCAGCAGCCAAGACGTGGGACAGAGGAAT. It codes for CASSQDVGQRN. The whole CDR3 region reads CASSQDVGQRNEQYF. V gene TRBV5 combines with J gene TRBJ2-7; 7 nucleotides agree with TRBD1. The sequenced fragment ends 4 residues before the CDR3 boundary, so the rest is inferred from the germline J gene. The germline V gene has CDR1 LGHNA and CDR2 YNLKQL (reference sequence). The CDR3 length is 15 residues.

This clone has a count of ten or more. Gene names and germline match the mouse. The read falls 4 residues short of the CDR3 end, and the missing part is taken from the germline J gene. The chain recombines TRBV31 with TRBJ1-1; weak D call: TRBD1 (6 bases). Germline-derived CDR1 and CDR2 are GKSSPN and SITVG. V was trimmed by 0 bases and J by 1 base, leaving 9 bases between them. This CDR3 spans 14 amino acids. CDR3 sequence: CAWSLAQGNTEVFF. Incomplete CDR3 DNA: TGTGCCTGGAGTCTAGCACAGGGGAACACA.

A note on this clone: Gene and germline names: mouse. The sequenced fragment ends 4 residues before the CDR3 boundary, so the rest is inferred from the germline J gene. J is TRBJ2-1 and V is TRBV13-2; 7 bases align to TRBD2. From germline, CDR1 is NNHNN and CDR2 SYGAGS (reference sequence). CDR3 size: 15 residues. With V trimmed by 0 bases and J by 3 bases, 3 bases remained unmatched. The CDR3 region is CASGDAWGSYAEQFF. The DNA read from the CDR3 is TGTGCCAGCGGTGATGCCTGGGGGAGCTATGCT.

Turning to this clone: All gene names here are mouse names. This CDR3 is CASGHGTGGYAEQFF. The sequenced part of the CDR3 DNA is TGTGCCAGCGGCCACGGGACAGGGGGCTATGCT. The chain is built from TRBV13-2 and TRBJ2-1; 11 nucleotides align to TRBD1. The missing CDR3 end, 4 residues past where the read stops, is filled in from the germline J gene. CDR3 size: 15 residues. Germline V gene data show CDR1 as NNHNN and CDR2 as SYGAGS (reference sequence). Trimming cost V 5 bases and J 3 bases; bases outside gene matches: 4.

The sample holds a few counts of this clone. Germline and genes here are mouse. The read comes to an end 4 residues before the CDR3 does, leaving the germline J gene to fill in the end. The chain employs TRBV5 and TRBJ2-7; 8 positions match TRBD2. CDR1 and CDR2 (germline): LGHNA, YNLKQL (reference sequence). This CDR3 contains 13 residues. The chain's CDR3 is CASSHGTGYEQYF. The part of the CDR3 DNA that was read is TGTGCCAGCAGCCACGGGACTGGTTAT.

With respect to this clone: Mouse names are used for the genes. The sequence runs out 3 residues before the end of the CDR3; the remainder is reconstructed from the germline J gene. The rearrangement uses TRBV19 and TRBJ1-6, with 7 bases aligning to TRBD1. TRBJ1-6 is flagged as an ORF with uncertain function. Germline CDR1 reads FNHDT; CDR2 reads SITEND (reference sequence). The CDR3 has 14 amino acids. The V segment lost 2 bases and the J segment 7 bases; nucleotides outside the gene matches: 3. Incomplete CDR3 DNA: TGTGCCAGCAGTATGGTGGGACAGAATTCGCCC. It codes for CASSMVGQNSP. The whole CDR3 sequence reads CASSMVGQNSPLYF.

This clone appeared a few times. Genes and germline come from the mouse. The read stops 4 residues short of the end of the CDR3; the missing end is completed from the germline J gene. J is TRBJ1-1 and V is TRBV2, with a possible D match to TRBD1 (6 bases). Germline values: CDR1 LGHNA, CDR2 YSYQKL. The V end was cut by 1 base, the J end by 1 base, with 10 bases between. CDR3 size: 15 residues. The sequenced CDR3 bases are TGTGCCAGCAGCCAAGTAGAGGGGGGGAACACA. Encoded protein: CASSQVEGGNT. The full CDR3 reads CASSQVEGGNTEVFF.

At least ten counts were recorded for this clone. These gene names are mouse names. The read is 4 residues too short to cover the CDR3 end, so that end is filled in from the germline J gene. This rearrangement joins TRBV31 to TRBJ2-1; 8 bases map to TRBD2. The CDR3 runs 14 residues. Per germline, CDR1 GKSSPN and CDR2 SITVG. The trim removed 1 base at V and 2 bases at J, leaving 1 base unmatched. This CDR3 is CAWSPGLDYAEQFF. CDR3 DNA (partial): TGTGCCTGGAGTCCGGGACTGGACTATGCT. The variable domain in full, completed from reference TRBV31 and TRBJ2-1, reads AQTIHQWPVAEIKAVGSPLSLGCTIKGKSSPNLYWYWQATGGTLQQLFYSITVGQVESVVQLNLSASRPKDDQFILSTEKLLLSHSGFYLCAWSPGLDYAEQFFGPGTRLTVL.

Concerning this clone: Gene names and germline refer to mouse. With the read ending 4 residues before the CDR3 end, the germline J gene is used to fill in that end. The chain joins TRBV31 to TRBJ2-2; 10 positions agree with TRBD2. The germline V gene has CDR1 GKSSPN and CDR2 SITVG. This CDR3 region has 14 residues. The CDR3 region is CAWSLLGGAGQLYF. The part of the CDR3 DNA that was read is TGTGCCTGGAGTCTACTGGGGGGGGCAGGG.

This clone was counted at least ten times. Genes and germline are mouse. Coverage ceases 4 residues before the CDR3 finishes, and the germline J gene fills in the end. The chain is built from TRBV14 and TRBJ2-2; 10 bases align to TRBD2. The CDR3 has 16 amino acids. Trimming removed 4 bases from V and 1 base from J; junction bases left unmatched: 4. Germline V gives CDR1 SGHDT, CDR2 FRDEAV. The part of the CDR3 DNA that was read is TGTGCCAGCAGTCCCCTGGGGGGGCGAAACACCGGG. As protein: CASSPLGGRNTG. The CDR3, in full, reads CASSPLGGRNTGQLYF.

On this clone: Possible read error: a much larger clone is one base away. The gene symbols are mouse symbols. The CDR3 end is not reached by the read, which stops 4 residues before it; the germline J gene fills it in. J is TRBJ2-3 and V is TRBV14, with a weak D call TRBD2 (6 bases). The CDR3 loop spans 15 amino acids. With 5 bases removed from V and 0 bases from J, the gap between germline ends came to 13 bases. Per the germline V gene, CDR1 is SGHDT and CDR2 is FRDEAV. CDR3 bases read: TGTGCCAGCAGCCAAGACTGGACTAGTGCAGAA. Amino acid sequence: CASSQDWTSAE. The whole CDR3 protein reads CASSQDWTSAETLYF.

Ten or more counts support this clone. The gene symbols are mouse symbols. The read falls 4 residues short of the CDR3 end, and the missing part is taken from the germline J gene. This chain uses TRBV1 with TRBJ2-2, with 7 bases fitting TRBD1. The J segment lost 3 bases and the V segment lost 3 bases, leaving 4 bases of the junction unmatched. The CDR3 loop spans 15 amino acids. Germline CDR1 and CDR2: NSQYPW and LRSPGD (reference sequence). The CDR3: CTCSANRGDTGQLYF. The part of the CDR3 DNA that was read is TGCACCTGCAGTGCCAACAGGGGAGACACCGGG. Based on the CDR3 plus reference TRBV1 and TRBJ2-2, the full variable domain is VTLLEQNPRWRLVPRGQAVNLRCILKNSQYPWMSWYQQDLQKQLQWLFTLRSPGDKEVKSLPGADYLATRVTDTELRLQVANMSQGRTLYCTCSANRGDTGQLYFGEGSKLTVL.

This clone was seen repeatedly, ten times or more. Given a much more abundant clone one base away, this may be a read error. Mouse gene names apply. The CDR3 extends 4 residues past the end of the read, so its final part is completed from the germline J gene. The sample holds other DNA sequences that translate to the same CDR3. V gene TRBV17 combines with J gene TRBJ2-3; TRBD2 agrees at 7 bases. The CDR3 consists of 14 residues. CDR1 and CDR2 (germline): MNHDT, YYDKIL. Germline trimming cut 3 bases from V and 3 bases from J; bases unmatched to any gene: 3. The CDR3 DNA, read in part, is TGTGCTAGCAGTAGGGGGGGGGTGGCAGAA. Protein: CASSRGGVAE. The whole CDR3 sequence is CASSRGGVAETLYF.

Worth noting for this clone: Gene names denote mouse genes. The DNA ends 3 residues before the CDR3 does, and the rest of the CDR3 is filled in from the germline J gene. This chain connects TRBV19 to TRBJ1-6; D unclear. TRBJ1-6 is filed as an ORF, its function uncertain. With 8 bases removed from V and 6 bases from J, the gap between germline ends came to 9 bases. The CDR3 runs to 12 residues. Germline V lookup: CDR1 FNHDT, CDR2 SITEND (reference sequence). The sequenced part of the CDR3 DNA is TGTGCCAGTCCGACAATTAATTCGCCC. Protein sequence: CASPTINSP. The entire CDR3 protein reads CASPTINSPLYF.

About this clone itself: These gene names are mouse names. The CDR3 goes on 4 residues after the read ends, and that part is filled in from the germline J gene. The rearrangement joins TRBV19 to TRBJ2-4, with 7 bases aligning to TRBD2. There are 12 residues in the CDR3. Germline values: CDR1 FNHDT, CDR2 SITEND (reference sequence). CDR3 DNA (partial): TGTGCCAGCAGTAGGACTGGAAAC. This sequence encodes CASSRTGN. The whole CDR3 sequence reads CASSRTGNTLYF.

This clone has ten or more counts. Each gene name is a mouse one. Read sequence stops 4 residues before the CDR3 end, and the germline J gene provides the missing end. The chain joins TRBV29 to TRBJ2-5, with D tentatively TRBD1 (6 bases). The germline V gene has CDR1 MSHET and CDR2 SYDVDS. The CDR3 has 13 residues. Trimming removed 6 bases at V and 2 bases at J, with 9 bases between. The CDR3 bases that were read are TGTGCTAGCAGCTGGGACATCCAAGAC. This codes for CASSWDIQD. The entire CDR3 reads CASSWDIQDTQYF.

This clone has a count of ten or more. Mouse names are used for the genes. CDR3 bases read: TGTGCCAGCAGACTGGGATTCTCCTAT. Translated, it gives CASRLGFSY. The complete CDR3 protein is CASRLGFSYEQYF. J is TRBJ2-7 and V is TRBV13-3; D perhaps matches TRBD2 (6 bases). The CDR3 end falls 4 residues outside the read, so it is completed with the germline J gene. Germline assignment: CDR1 NNHDY and CDR2 SYVADS. The V end was cut by 5 bases, the J end by 0 bases, with 9 bases between. CDR3 size: 13 residues.

Worth noting for this clone: Mouse gene names and germline throughout. The read ends 4 residues early relative to the CDR3; the germline J gene fills the gap. This chain uses TRBV1 with TRBJ2-5; 8 bases align to TRBD1. This CDR3 comprises 17 residues. Germline V gives CDR1 NSQYPW, CDR2 LRSPGD (reference sequence). V shed 2 bases, J shed 0 bases, and the junction held 7 bases outside the gene matches. CDR3 amino acids: CTCSAPRGLYNQDTQYF. CDR3 bases read: TGCACCTGCAGTGCACCCAGGGGGCTATATAACCAAGAC.

As to this clone: The germline and genes are mouse ones. The CDR3 end lies 4 residues beyond the end of the read and is filled in from the germline J gene. This rearrangement joins TRBV4 to TRBJ1-1; D unresolved. CDR3 length equals 14 residues. The V end lost 4 bases, the J end lost 0 bases, and 9 bases lay between the germline ends. The V gene's germline CDR1 is LGHDT and CDR2 YNNKQL (reference sequence). The sequenced part of the CDR3 DNA is TGTGCCAGCAGCTTGACATCCTCAAACACA. Amino acids: CASSLTSSNT. The entire CDR3 protein is CASSLTSSNTEVFF.

This clone has more than one count but fewer than ten. The germline and genes are mouse ones. Coverage ceases 4 residues before the CDR3 finishes, and the germline J gene fills in the end. This chain uses TRBV13-2 with TRBJ1-1; TRBD1 agrees at 12 bases. Germline CDR1 and CDR2: NNHNN and SYGAGS (reference sequence). J lost 3 bases, V lost 3 bases, and 6 bases had no gene match. The CDR3 sequence is 16 residues long. The CDR3 spells CASGGGTGGADTEVFF. Incomplete CDR3 DNA: TGTGCCAGCGGTGGCGGGACAGGGGGCGCGGACACA.

This clone came up many times. Gene names are the mouse ones. The read finishes 4 residues shy of the CDR3 end, and the germline J gene is used to complete it. The chain joins TRBV19 to TRBJ1-2, with D unresolved. V was shortened by 4 bases and J by 0 bases, with 7 bases between the two germline ends. The CDR3 runs 13 residues. CDR1 FNHDT and CDR2 SITEND come from the germline V gene (reference sequence). CDR3: CASSPTTNSDYTF. CDR3 DNA, as far as it was read: TGTGCCAGCAGTCCGACAACAAACTCC.

On this clone itself: The gene names here belong to mouse. The read finishes 4 residues shy of the CDR3 end, and the germline J gene is used to complete it. The V gene is TRBV31, the J gene TRBJ2-5, with 11 bases that match TRBD2. The CDR3 sequence is 16 residues long. The V segment lost 1 base and the J segment 0 bases; nucleotides outside the gene matches: 3. CDR1 and CDR2 (germline): GKSSPN, SITVG. CDR3 bases read: TGTGCCTGGAGTCGACTGGGGGGGGTTAACCAAGAC. This sequence encodes CAWSRLGGVNQD. The whole CDR3 sequence reads CAWSRLGGVNQDTQYF.

This clone was observed a handful of times. Genes and germline come from the mouse. The sequenced fragment ends 4 residues before the CDR3 boundary, so the rest is inferred from the germline J gene. This chain links TRBV13-2 with TRBJ1-2; D remains ambiguous. Germline lookup yields CDR1 NNHNN and CDR2 SYGAGS (reference sequence). The CDR3 has 11 amino acids. CDR3 residues: CASGDGGDYTF. The covered CDR3 bases are TGTGCCAGCGGTGATGGGGGC.

This clone has ten or more counts. Any gene name here is a mouse gene name. The read stops 4 residues short of the end of the CDR3; the missing end is completed from the germline J gene. This chain joins TRBV13-2 and TRBJ1-1; possibly TRBD1 for D (6 bases). Germline-derived CDR1 and CDR2 are NNHNN and SYGAGS (reference sequence). There are 12 residues in the CDR3. Incomplete CDR3 DNA: TGTGCCAGCGGTGGCACAGGGAGA. Translated, it gives CASGGTGR. The complete CDR3 protein is CASGGTGREVFF.

This clone ranks as medium-sized. Genes and germline are mouse. The read finishes 3 residues shy of the CDR3 end, and the germline J gene is used to complete it. The V gene is TRBV1, the J gene TRBJ1-6; perhaps TRBD1 as D (5 bases). TRBJ1-6 falls under the ORF class, with uncertain function. Germline V gives CDR1 NSQYPW, CDR2 LRSPGD (reference sequence). Trimming left V 1 base short and J 7 bases short, with 17 bases between. The CDR3 loop spans 17 amino acids. The CDR3 sequence is CTCSAVSGKRGNSPLYF. The sequenced part of the CDR3 DNA is TGCACCTGCAGTGCAGTCTCAGGGAAGCGAGGGAATTCGCCC.